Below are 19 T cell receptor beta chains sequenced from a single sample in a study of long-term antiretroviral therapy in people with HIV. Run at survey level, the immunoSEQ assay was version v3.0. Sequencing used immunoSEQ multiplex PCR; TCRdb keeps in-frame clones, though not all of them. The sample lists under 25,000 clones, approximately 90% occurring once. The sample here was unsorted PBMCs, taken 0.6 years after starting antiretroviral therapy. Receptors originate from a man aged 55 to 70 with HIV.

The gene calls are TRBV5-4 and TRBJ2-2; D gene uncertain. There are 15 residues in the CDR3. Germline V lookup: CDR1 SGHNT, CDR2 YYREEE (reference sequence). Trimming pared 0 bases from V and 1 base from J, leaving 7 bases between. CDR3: CASSLAHKNTGELFF. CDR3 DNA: TGTGCCAGCAGCTTGGCCCACAAGAACACCGGGGAGCTGTTTTTT.

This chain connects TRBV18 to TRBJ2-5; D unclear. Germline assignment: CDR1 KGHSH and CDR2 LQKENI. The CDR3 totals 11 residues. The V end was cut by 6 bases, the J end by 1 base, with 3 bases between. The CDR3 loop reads CASSPQETQYF. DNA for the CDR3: TGTGCCAGCTCGCCCCAAGAGACCCAGTACTTC.

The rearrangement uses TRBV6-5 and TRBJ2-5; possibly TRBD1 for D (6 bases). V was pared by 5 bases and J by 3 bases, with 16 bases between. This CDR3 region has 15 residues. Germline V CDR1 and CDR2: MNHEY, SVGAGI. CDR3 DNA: TGTGCCAGCAGTCAGCTCGGGGACACCAAAGAGACCCAGTACTTC. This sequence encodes CASSQLGDTKETQYF.

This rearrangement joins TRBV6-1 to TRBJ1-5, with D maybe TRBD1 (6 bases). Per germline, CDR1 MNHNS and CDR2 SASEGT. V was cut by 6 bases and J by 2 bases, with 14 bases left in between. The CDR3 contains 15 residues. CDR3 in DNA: TGTGCCAGCAGGACAGGTGTAGCGGGCAATCAGCCCCAGCATTTT. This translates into CASRTGVAGNQPQHF.

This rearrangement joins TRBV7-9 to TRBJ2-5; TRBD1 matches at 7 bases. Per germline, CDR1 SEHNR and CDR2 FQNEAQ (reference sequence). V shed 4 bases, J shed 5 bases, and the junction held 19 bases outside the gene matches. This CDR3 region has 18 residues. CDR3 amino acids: CASSYKRLGQVNLETQYF. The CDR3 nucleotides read TGTGCCAGCAGCTACAAACGACTCGGACAGGTGAATTTGGAGACCCAGTACTTC.

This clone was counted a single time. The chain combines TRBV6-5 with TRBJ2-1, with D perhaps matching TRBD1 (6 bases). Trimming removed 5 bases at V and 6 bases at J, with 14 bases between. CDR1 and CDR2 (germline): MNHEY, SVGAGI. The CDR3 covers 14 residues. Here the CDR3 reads CASSVLGGGNEQFF. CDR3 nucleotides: TGTGCCAGCAGTGTTCTAGGGGGTGGCAATGAGCAGTTCTTC.

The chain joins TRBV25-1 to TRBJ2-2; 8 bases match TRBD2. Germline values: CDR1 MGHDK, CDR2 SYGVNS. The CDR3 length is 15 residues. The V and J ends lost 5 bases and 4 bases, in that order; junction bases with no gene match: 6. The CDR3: CASSLLGGGTGELFF. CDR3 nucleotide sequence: TGTGCCAGCAGTCTACTCGGGGGGGGCACCGGGGAGCTGTTTTTT.

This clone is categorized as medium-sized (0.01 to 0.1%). The CDR3 DNA reads as TGTGCCAGCAGCCCGCCTGCACTCCAAAATCAGCCCCAGCATTTT. Translated: CASSPPALQNQPQHF. The J gene is TRBJ1-5, the V gene TRBV7-3; D is unresolved. V shed 5 bases and J shed 4 bases, with 15 bases lying between them. The germline gives CDR1 SGHTA, CDR2 FQGTGA. CDR3 size: 15 residues.

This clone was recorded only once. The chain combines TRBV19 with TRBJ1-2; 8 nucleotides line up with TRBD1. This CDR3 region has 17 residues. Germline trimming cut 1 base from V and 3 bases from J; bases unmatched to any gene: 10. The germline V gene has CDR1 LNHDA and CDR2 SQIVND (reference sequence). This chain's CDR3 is CASSIGSGGTHDYGYTF. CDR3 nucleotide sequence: TGTGCCAGTAGTATAGGGTCAGGGGGCACACACGACTATGGCTACACCTTC.

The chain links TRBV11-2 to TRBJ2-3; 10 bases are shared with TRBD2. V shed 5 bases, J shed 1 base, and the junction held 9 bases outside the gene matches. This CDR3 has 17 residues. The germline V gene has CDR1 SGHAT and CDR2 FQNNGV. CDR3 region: CASSQKRTSGGTDTQYF. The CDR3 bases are TGTGCCAGCAGCCAAAAGCGGACTAGCGGCGGCACAGATACGCAGTATTTT. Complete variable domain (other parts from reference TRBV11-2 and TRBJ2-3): EAGVAQSPRYKIIEKRQSVAFWCNPISGHATLYWYQQILGQGPKLLIQFQNNGVVDDSQLPKDRFSAERLKGVDSTLKIQPAKLEDSAVYLCASSQKRTSGGTDTQYFGPGTRLTVL.

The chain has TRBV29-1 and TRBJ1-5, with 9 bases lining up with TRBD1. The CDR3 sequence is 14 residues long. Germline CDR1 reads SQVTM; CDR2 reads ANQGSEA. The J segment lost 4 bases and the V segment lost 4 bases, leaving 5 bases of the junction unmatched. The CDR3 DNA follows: TGCAGCGTTGTGGGGACAGGGAAAAATCAGCCCCAGCATTTT. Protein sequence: CSVVGTGKNQPQHF.

The CDR3 coding sequence is TGTGCCAGCAGCTTAGCGCTGGAGTACAATGAGCAGTTCTTC. Protein: CASSLALEYNEQFF. The chain has TRBV7-2 and TRBJ2-1; D not resolved. This CDR3 region has 14 residues. The V gene's germline CDR1 is SGHTA and CDR2 FQGNSA. Between the trimmed V and J ends, which lost 0 bases and 4 bases, there was a span of 7 bases.

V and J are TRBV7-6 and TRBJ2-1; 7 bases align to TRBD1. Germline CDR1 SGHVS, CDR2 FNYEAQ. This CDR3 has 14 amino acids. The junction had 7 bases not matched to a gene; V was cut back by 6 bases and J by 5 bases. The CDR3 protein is CASSLRGTNNEQFF. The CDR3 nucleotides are TGTGCCAGCAGTCTCAGGGGGACCAACAATGAGCAGTTCTTC.

CDR3 DNA sequence: TGCAGCGTCCACGATCCGGGGGACGGGGGGGAGACCCAGTACTTC. Encoded protein: CSVHDPGDGGETQYF. J is TRBJ2-5 and V is TRBV29-1, with 7 nucleotides matching TRBD2. With 6 bases clipped from V and 5 bases from J, the junction kept 15 bases outside the gene matches. Germline lookup yields CDR1 SQVTM and CDR2 ANQGSEA. The CDR3 is made up of 15 amino acids.

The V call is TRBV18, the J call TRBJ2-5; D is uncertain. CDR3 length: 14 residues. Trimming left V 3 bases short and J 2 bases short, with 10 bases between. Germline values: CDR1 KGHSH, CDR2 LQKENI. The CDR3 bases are TGTGCCAGCTCACCGCAGTTCAATCAAGAGACCCAGTACTTC. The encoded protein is CASSPQFNQETQYF.

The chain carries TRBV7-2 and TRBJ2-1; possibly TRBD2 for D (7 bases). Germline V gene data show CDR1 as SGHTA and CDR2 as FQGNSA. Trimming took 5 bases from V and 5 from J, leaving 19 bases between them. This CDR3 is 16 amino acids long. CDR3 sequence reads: CASSTHGGLVNNEQFF. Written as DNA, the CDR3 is TGTGCCAGCAGCACCCACGGGGGGCTTGTTAACAATGAGCAGTTCTTC.

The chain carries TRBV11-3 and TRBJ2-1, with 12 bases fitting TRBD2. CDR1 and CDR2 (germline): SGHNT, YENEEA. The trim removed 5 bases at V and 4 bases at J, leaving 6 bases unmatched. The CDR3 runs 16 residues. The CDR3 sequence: CASSRSLAGGYNEQFF. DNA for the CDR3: TGTGCCAGCAGCCGTTCTCTAGCGGGAGGGTACAATGAGCAGTTCTTC.

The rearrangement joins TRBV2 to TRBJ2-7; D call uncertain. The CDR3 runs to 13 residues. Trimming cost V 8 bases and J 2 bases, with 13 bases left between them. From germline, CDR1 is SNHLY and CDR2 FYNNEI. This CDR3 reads CASHRTETYEQYF. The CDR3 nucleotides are TGTGCCAGCCATAGGACGGAAACCTACGAGCAGTACTTC.

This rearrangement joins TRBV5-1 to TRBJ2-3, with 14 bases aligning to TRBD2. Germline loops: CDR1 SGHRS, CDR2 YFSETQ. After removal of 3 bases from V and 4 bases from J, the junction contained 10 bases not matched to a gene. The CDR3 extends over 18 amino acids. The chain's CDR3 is CASSWREPGLAGADTQYF. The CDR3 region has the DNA TGCGCCAGCAGCTGGCGGGAGCCGGGACTAGCGGGAGCAGATACGCAGTATTTT.